This T cell receptor beta chain was obtained from a study of blood T cell repertoires in COVID-19. Study summary: Sources were T cells, B-cell-depleted T cells, or PBMCs; the material itself was cDNA or gDNA.

Individuals aged about 18 to 95 years were recruited from approximately 22 US areas. Assignment of participants to cohorts was predicated upon participant-reported clinical history. Either two negative PCRs, clearance, or symptom resolution qualified Cohort 3 donors as recovered. V gave up 6 bases and J gave up 3 bases, with 18 bases separating them. The germline V gene has CDR1 GTSNPN and CDR2 SVGIG (reference sequence). The CDR3 runs to 16 residues. Method: immunoSEQ multiplex PCR; TCRdb's copy keeps in-frame clones and lacks some. This table holds 250,000 to 350,000 clones, roughly 90% found once. The sample holds one count of this clone.

The chain is built from TRBV30 and TRBJ1-6; no clear D. This TCR was sampled from a woman in her thirties who had recovered from COVID-19. Sequences were obtained from PBMCs or T cells enriched from blood (not recorded which). CDR3 sequence (DNA): TGTGCCTGCCCAATGGGCTCGGATCGCTATAATTCACCCCTCCACTTT. Translating it yields CACPMGSDRYNSPLHF.